Below are 15 T cell receptor beta chains sequenced from a single sample in a study of T-cell memory formation after mild COVID-19. TCRdb used MiXCR to reprocess the 5' RACE reads, holding one entry per CDR3 protein. The sample has 250,000 to 350,000 distinct CDR3 sequences, roughly a fifth seen once. Sequences were obtained from PBMCs or a T cell subset sorted from them (not recorded which). These receptors came from a man aged 18 to 30 who had mild COVID-19 (a few samples of this study predate the infection). Cell type and time point are not known.

Only a few counts were recorded for this clonotype. The chain joins TRBV10-3 to TRBJ2-3, with 11 bases that match TRBD2. The CDR3 spans 14 residues. Per the germline V gene, CDR1 is ENHRY and CDR2 is SYGVKD. V was pared by 7 bases and J by 1 base, with 1 base of the junction left unmatched. DNA of the CDR3: TGTGCCATCATGGGACTAGCGGGCACAGATACGCAGTATTTT. It is translated as CAIMGLAGTDTQYF.

This clonotype was seen more than once but under ten times. V and J are TRBV24-1 and TRBJ2-7, with TRBD2 as a possible D gene (6 bases). Germline V lookup: CDR1 KGHDR, CDR2 SFDVKD. The V gene lost 9 bases and the J gene lost 2 bases, with 16 bases spanning the gap. The CDR3 length is 14 residues. The CDR3, as DNA: TGTGCCACCGGAGGGACCGCAGCCCCCTACGAGCAGTACTTC. Its protein is CATGGTAAPYEQYF.

The genes are TRBV24-1 and TRBJ2-5, with TRBD2 identical over 8 bases. The CDR3 covers 16 residues. Germline CDR1 is KGHDR and CDR2 is SFDVKD. V shed 0 bases and J 6 bases; nucleotides not matched to a gene: 8. CDR3 in amino acids: CATSDLPGRGGQTQYF. CDR3 nucleotides: TGTGCCACCAGTGATTTGCCGGGACGGGGGGGACAGACCCAGTACTTC.

This chain joins TRBV11-1 and TRBJ2-7; 10 bases are shared with TRBD1. The V gene's germline CDR1 is SGHAT and CDR2 FQDESV (reference sequence). This CDR3 contains 16 residues. After removal of 5 bases from V and 5 bases from J, the junction contained 12 bases not matched to a gene. In DNA form, the CDR3 reads TGTGCCAGCAGCACTAACCGGGACAGGGGATCGAACGAGCAGTACTTC. Its protein is CASSTNRDRGSNEQYF.

This clonotype showed up just a few times. The chain recombines TRBV6-1 with TRBJ2-7, with a possible D match to TRBD1 (6 bases). Per germline, CDR1 MNHNS and CDR2 SASEGT. V gave up 1 base and J gave up 2 bases, with 9 bases separating them. The CDR3 runs 14 residues. The DNA of the CDR3 is TGTGCCAGCAGTGAAGGGGGGACAACCTACGAGCAGTACGTC. It yields the protein CASSEGGTTYEQYV.

This clonotype occurred a few times. The chain employs TRBV29-1 and TRBJ1-1; a possible D gene is TRBD1 (6 bases). The CDR3 totals 11 residues. The V end was cut by 7 bases, the J end by 5 bases, with 11 bases between. Germline-derived CDR1 and CDR2 are SQVTM and ANQGSEA. The CDR3 protein is CSGRRGTEAFF. The CDR3 DNA reads TGCAGCGGCAGGAGGGGGACTGAAGCTTTCTTT.

The chain combines TRBV28 with TRBJ2-7, with a weak D call TRBD2 (6 bases). The CDR3 contains 16 residues. From germline, CDR1 is MDHEN and CDR2 SYDVKM. CDR3 nucleotide sequence: TGTGCCAGCAGTTCTCCGACGGGGGAATTGCCCTATGAGCAGTACGTC. This gives the protein CASSSPTGELPYEQYV.

This clonotype was observed a few times. CDR3 in amino acids: CASSQVGTGPTHYGYTF. CDR3 bases: TGCGCCAGCAGCCAAGTGGGGACAGGCCCAACCCACTATGGCTACACCTTC. The chain employs TRBV4-3 and TRBJ1-2, with TRBD1 identical over 8 bases. The ends lost 1 base at V and 3 bases at J; junction bases unmatched: 10. Germline lookup yields CDR1 LGHNA and CDR2 YSLEER. The CDR3 runs 17 residues.

This clonotype has only a few counts. The chain links TRBV7-6 to TRBJ2-1, with 10 bases lining up with TRBD1. This CDR3 has 16 amino acids. J lost 3 bases, V lost 4 bases, and 6 bases had no gene match. Germline CDR1 SGHVS, CDR2 FNYEAQ. The CDR3 reads CASSSAGTGDYNEQFF. The CDR3 nucleotides read TGTGCCAGCAGCTCTGCCGGGACAGGGGACTACAATGAGCAGTTCTTC.

This clonotype was counted only a few times. V is TRBV9 and J is TRBJ2-3; no firm D call. V dropped 0 bases and J dropped 6 bases, with 8 bases sitting between them. CDR3 length equals 13 residues. Looked up from germline, CDR1 is SGDLS and CDR2 is YYNGEE. This chain's CDR3 is CASSVGSMDTQYF. The CDR3 bases are TGTGCCAGCAGCGTAGGCTCCATGGATACGCAGTATTTT.

This clonotype has more than one count but fewer than ten. The V and J genes are TRBV12-3 or TRBV12-4 and TRBJ2-5, with 7 bases matching TRBD2. J lost 6 bases, V lost 6 bases, and 10 bases had no gene match. The CDR3 totals 14 residues. CDR3 DNA: TGTGCCAGCAGGCTCGGGACTACCCGGCAGACCCAGTACTTC. This sequence encodes CASRLGTTRQTQYF.

The chain carries TRBV3-1 and TRBJ2-7, with D maybe TRBD2 (6 bases). The CDR3 is made up of 14 amino acids. V lost 3 bases, J lost 3 bases, and 12 bases lay in between. Germline V gene sequence: CDR1 LGHDT, CDR2 YNNKEL (reference sequence). This CDR3 reads CASSQTGGVYEQYF. DNA for the CDR3: TGTGCCAGCAGCCAGACCGGGGGTGTCTACGAGCAGTACTTC.

CDR3 in DNA: TGCAGTGCTACCCGGGACAACTCCTACGAGCAGTACTTC. Protein: CSATRDNSYEQYF. The chain uses TRBV20-1 and TRBJ2-7, with D possibly matching TRBD1 (6 bases). Germline V gene sequence: CDR1 DFQATT, CDR2 SNEGSKA (reference sequence). CDR3 size: 13 residues. V was trimmed by 4 bases and J by 0 bases, leaving 10 bases between them.

The V and J genes are TRBV28 and TRBJ2-1; D is perhaps TRBD2 (5 bases). Germline lookup yields CDR1 MDHEN and CDR2 SYDVKM. This CDR3 contains 13 residues. Trimming cost V 6 bases and J 4 bases, with 10 bases left between them. The CDR3 protein is CASSLPGYNEQFF. In DNA form, the CDR3 reads TGTGCCAGCAGCCTCCCGGGATACAATGAGCAGTTCTTC.

A few counts support this clonotype. The chain uses TRBV20-1 and TRBJ2-5; D is uncertain. CDR1 and CDR2 (germline): DFQATT, SNEGSKA (reference sequence). CDR3 length equals 15 residues. Trimming took 1 base from V and 5 from J, leaving 17 bases between them. CDR3 region: CSARGVGRLGETQYF. As DNA, the CDR3 is TGCAGTGCTAGAGGAGTTGGCCGGCTCGGGGAGACCCAGTACTTC.